These T cell receptor beta chains were read from a single sample in a study of cytomegalovirus exposure and HLA in healthy donors. Clones were sequenced by immunoSEQ multiplex PCR, and TCRdb holds only the in-frame ones, with some missing. The table lists under 200,000 clones, around 75% of them singletons. The sample consisted of PBMCs. These receptors were taken from a woman in her 30s in good health and CMV-seronegative. The CDR3 runs from the conserved cysteine through the conserved F or W. The order of the fields is V gene, J gene, CDR3 protein.

v_call: TRBV5-1; j_call: TRBJ1-4; cdr3_aa: CASAKQGLGEKLFF
v_call: TRBV5-1; j_call: TRBJ1-2; cdr3_aa: CASILTPGQGAGGYTF
v_call: TRBV6-1; j_call: TRBJ2-7; cdr3_aa: CATQRASYEQYF
v_call: TRBV4-3; j_call: TRBJ2-5; cdr3_aa: CASSPINRGQETQYF
v_call: TRBV6-4; j_call: TRBJ2-3; cdr3_aa: CASSEGREVGTDTQYF
v_call: TRBV18; j_call: TRBJ1-2; cdr3_aa: CASSRDRDLANYGYTF
v_call: TRBV4-1; j_call: TRBJ1-4; cdr3_aa: CASSLALESTWIARYEKLFF
v_call: TRBV5-1; j_call: TRBJ1-1; cdr3_aa: CASSLGQGSTEAFF
v_call: TRBV4-1; j_call: TRBJ1-3; cdr3_aa: CASSPDRNSGNTIYF
v_call: TRBV7-8; j_call: TRBJ1-5; cdr3_aa: CASSSEGVVGNQPQHF
v_call: TRBV7-2; j_call: TRBJ2-1; cdr3_aa: CASSTSGAYNEQFF
v_call: TRBV19; j_call: TRBJ2-7; cdr3_aa: CASTGGPVDEQYF
v_call: TRBV6-1; j_call: TRBJ1-3; cdr3_aa: CASSDGASGNTIYF
v_call: TRBV4-1; j_call: TRBJ2-7; cdr3_aa: CASSQGTGPTYEQYF
v_call: TRBV25-1; j_call: TRBJ2-7; cdr3_aa: CASQLHETGTYEQYF
v_call: TRBV6-5; j_call: TRBJ2-7; cdr3_aa: CASGRAGGFEQYF
v_call: TRBV18; j_call: TRBJ2-1; cdr3_aa: CASTLGVTEQFF
v_call: TRBV5-5; j_call: TRBJ2-1; cdr3_aa: CASSFRTSMDEQFF
v_call: TRBV29-1; j_call: TRBJ2-7; cdr3_aa: CSVVGAGSYEQYF
v_call: TRBV11-2; j_call: TRBJ1-4; cdr3_aa: CASSLARAANEKLFF
v_call: TRBV10-1; j_call: TRBJ2-4; cdr3_aa: CASTSPDWYKNIQYF
v_call: TRBV10-3; j_call: TRBJ1-2; cdr3_aa: CAISDDRGIGGYTF
v_call: TRBV5-6; j_call: TRBJ1-2; cdr3_aa: CASSFRELYGYTF
v_call: TRBV5-4; j_call: TRBJ2-7; cdr3_aa: CASSDRVTYEQYF
v_call: TRBV18; j_call: TRBJ1-2; cdr3_aa: CASSPEALGGSGYTF
v_call: TRBV14; j_call: TRBJ2-7; cdr3_aa: CASSNDQGEKIYEQYF
v_call: TRBV2; j_call: TRBJ2-7; cdr3_aa: CASSGLARTYEQYF
v_call: TRBV5-1; j_call: TRBJ2-7; cdr3_aa: CASQIQGQGYEQYF
v_call: TRBV7-2; j_call: TRBJ2-7; cdr3_aa: CASSYAGTGAYEQYF
v_call: TRBV7-9; j_call: TRBJ2-7; cdr3_aa: CASSPGTGVTSGRVYEQYF
v_call: TRBV1; j_call: TRBJ2-3; cdr3_aa: CTSSQRTGGDTQYF
v_call: TRBV2; j_call: TRBJ1-1; cdr3_aa: CASRDLDTTEAFF
v_call: TRBV11-2; j_call: TRBJ2-3; cdr3_aa: CASSLVALAGTDTQYF
v_call: TRBV10-3; j_call: TRBJ1-2; cdr3_aa: CAIAGGGYGYTF
v_call: TRBV7-7; j_call: TRBJ1-1; cdr3_aa: CASSVTGSGDTEAFF
v_call: TRBV5-4; j_call: TRBJ2-1; cdr3_aa: CASSLAGAVLDEQFF
v_call: TRBV6-4; j_call: TRBJ1-1; cdr3_aa: CASSDNQENTEAFF
v_call: TRBV5-8; j_call: TRBJ1-5; cdr3_aa: CASSYSNQPQHF
v_call: TRBV5-4; j_call: TRBJ2-7; cdr3_aa: CASSLARSSGSYEQYF
v_call: TRBV9; j_call: TRBJ2-5; cdr3_aa: CASSLGQLQETQYF
v_call: TRBV6-5; j_call: TRBJ2-1; cdr3_aa: CASSYTRDRGREQFF
v_call: TRBV27; j_call: TRBJ2-1; cdr3_aa: CASSLYYGGRAYNEQFF
v_call: TRBV4-1; j_call: TRBJ1-1; cdr3_aa: CASSQDVTDRATEAFF
v_call: TRBV7-9; j_call: TRBJ2-5; cdr3_aa: CASSPHRQVQETQYF
v_call: TRBV4-1; j_call: TRBJ1-5; cdr3_aa: CASSLLPGQPQHF
v_call: TRBV27; j_call: TRBJ2-1; cdr3_aa: CASSLGLSEQFF
v_call: TRBV7-6; j_call: TRBJ2-5; cdr3_aa: CASSLDSAPLQETQYF
v_call: TRBV11-2; j_call: TRBJ1-1; cdr3_aa: CASGGVGTEAFF
v_call: TRBV4-3; j_call: TRBJ2-4; cdr3_aa: CASSQDAGGAKNIQYF
v_call: TRBV18; j_call: TRBJ2-5; cdr3_aa: CASSRTGTGGLLAETQYF
v_call: TRBV4-2; j_call: TRBJ2-7; cdr3_aa: CASSVGTSPSYEQYF
v_call: TRBV6-1; j_call: TRBJ1-6; cdr3_aa: CASSESVTPNSPLHF
v_call: TRBV7-8; j_call: TRBJ1-5; cdr3_aa: CASSLALRAGSNQPQHF
v_call: TRBV7-9; j_call: TRBJ1-1; cdr3_aa: CASSFGHTEAFF
v_call: TRBV30; j_call: TRBJ2-7; cdr3_aa: CAWSVWRVGGGLSSYEQYF
v_call: TRBV6-6; j_call: TRBJ2-7; cdr3_aa: CASSYHSPLSYEQYF
v_call: TRBV15; j_call: TRBJ1-2; cdr3_aa: CATSSGGQGANYGYTF
v_call: TRBV5-1; j_call: TRBJ2-3; cdr3_aa: CASSRGTDTQYF
v_call: TRBV25-1; j_call: TRBJ1-5; cdr3_aa: CASSETTGNSNQPQHF
v_call: TRBV7-9; j_call: TRBJ2-7; cdr3_aa: CASSRVIGTAYEQYF